This TCR beta chain comes out of a study of cytomegalovirus exposure and HLA in healthy donors. In the PCR, 60 Vbeta and 13 Jbeta primers were used. Libraries were prepared by immunoSEQ multiplex PCR; TCRdb keeps only in-frame clonotypes and omits some of them. The data contain some 200,000 clones, about 89% of them seen just once; the ten biggest clones take up approximately 1%. Material for sequencing was PBMCs. The source is a young woman in good health and CMV-seronegative.

CDR3 sequence reads: CASSLSGRMNTEAFF. CDR3 sequence (DNA): TGTGCCAGCAGCTTAAGTGGCAGGATGAACACTGAAGCTTTCTTT. The chain combines TRBV11-3 with TRBJ1-1; no clear D gene. The V end lost 2 bases, the J end lost 0 bases, and 10 bases lay between the germline ends. CDR1 is SGHNT and CDR2 is YENEEA in the germline V gene. The CDR3 contains 15 residues.